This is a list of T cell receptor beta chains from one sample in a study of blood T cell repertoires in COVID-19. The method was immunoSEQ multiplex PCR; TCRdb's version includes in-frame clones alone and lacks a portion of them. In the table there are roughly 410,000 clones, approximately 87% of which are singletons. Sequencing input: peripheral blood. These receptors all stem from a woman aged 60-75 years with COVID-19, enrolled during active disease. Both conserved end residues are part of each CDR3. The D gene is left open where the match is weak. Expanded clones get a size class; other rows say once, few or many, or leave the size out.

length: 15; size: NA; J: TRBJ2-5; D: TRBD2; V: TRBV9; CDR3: CASSPGAGYQETQYF; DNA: TGTGCCAGCAGCCCCGGAGCGGGGTATCAAGAGACCCAGTACTTC
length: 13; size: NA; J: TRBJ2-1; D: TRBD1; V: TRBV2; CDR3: CAVIRQGAIEQFF; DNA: TGTGCCGTAATAAGGCAGGGGGCTATTGAGCAGTTCTTC
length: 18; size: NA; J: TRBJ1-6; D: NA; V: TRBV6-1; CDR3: CASSERPSGSGSNSPLHF; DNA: TGTGCCAGCAGTGAACGCCCCTCTGGGTCCGGGAGTAATTCACCCCTCCACTTT
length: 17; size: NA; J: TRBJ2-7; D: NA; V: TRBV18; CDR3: CASSPLGGTERLGEQYF; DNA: TGTGCCAGCTCACCACTTGGGGGGACAGAAAGGCTCGGGGAGCAGTACTTC
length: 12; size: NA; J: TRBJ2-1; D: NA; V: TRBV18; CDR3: CASSPTGFEQFF; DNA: TGTGCCAGCTCACCTACAGGGTTTGAGCAGTTCTTC
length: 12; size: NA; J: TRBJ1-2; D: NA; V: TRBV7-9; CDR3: CASSPPGGGYTF; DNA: TGTGCCAGCAGCCCTCCGGGCGGGGGCTACACCTTC
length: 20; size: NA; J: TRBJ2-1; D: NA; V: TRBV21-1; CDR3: CASSRGQGPLCPSSYNEQFF; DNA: TGTGCCAGCAGCCGAGGACAGGGACCCCTTTGTCCGAGCTCCTACAATGAGCAGTTCTTC
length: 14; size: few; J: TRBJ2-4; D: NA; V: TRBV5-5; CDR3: CASSQQGSADIQYF; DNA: TGTGCCAGCAGTCAACAGGGATCGGCGGACATTCAGTACTTC
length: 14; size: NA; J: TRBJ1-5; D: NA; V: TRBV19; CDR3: CASSPEGGGRPQHF; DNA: TGTGCCAGTAGCCCCGAGGGGGGAGGGCGGCCCCAGCATTTT
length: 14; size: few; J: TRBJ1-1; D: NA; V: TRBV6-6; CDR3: CASNKGQGLPEAFF; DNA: TGTGCCAGCAACAAGGGGCAGGGGTTGCCTGAAGCTTTCTTT
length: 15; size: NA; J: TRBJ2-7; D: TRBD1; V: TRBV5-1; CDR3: CASSLAGQGAYEQYF; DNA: TGCGCCAGCAGCTTGGCCGGACAGGGGGCGTACGAGCAGTACTTC
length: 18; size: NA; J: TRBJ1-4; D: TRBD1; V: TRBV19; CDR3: CASSIIGFKTGLNEKLFF; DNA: TGTGCCAGTAGCATCATCGGATTTAAGACAGGGCTAAATGAAAAACTGTTTTTT
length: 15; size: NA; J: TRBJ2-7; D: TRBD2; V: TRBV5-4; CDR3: CASWELAGDSYEQYF; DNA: TGTGCCTCGTGGGAACTAGCGGGGGACTCCTACGAGCAGTACTTC
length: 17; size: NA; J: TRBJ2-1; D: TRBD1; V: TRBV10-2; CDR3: CASSESKGQGLNNEQFF; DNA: TGCGCCAGCAGTGAGTCGAAGGGACAGGGGCTCAACAATGAGCAGTTCTTC
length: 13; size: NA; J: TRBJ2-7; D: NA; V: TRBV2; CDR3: CASRAVGGTEQYF; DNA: TGTGCCAGCAGGGCGGTAGGGGGAACCGAGCAGTACTTC
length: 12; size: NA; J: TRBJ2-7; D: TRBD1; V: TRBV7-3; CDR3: CASSVGTAEQYF; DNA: TGTGCCAGCAGCGTAGGGACAGCAGAGCAGTACTTC
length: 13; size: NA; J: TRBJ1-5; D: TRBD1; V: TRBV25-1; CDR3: CASSTGGNQPQHF; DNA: TGTGCCAGCAGTACAGGGGGGAATCAGCCCCAGCATTTT
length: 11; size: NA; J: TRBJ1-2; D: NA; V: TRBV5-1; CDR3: CASREGHGYTF; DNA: TGCGCCAGCCGAGAGGGTCACGGCTACACCTTC
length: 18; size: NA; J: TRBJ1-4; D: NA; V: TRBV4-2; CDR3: CASSQEVIISATNEKLFF; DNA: TGTGCCAGCAGCCAAGAGGTGATTATCTCGGCAACTAATGAAAAACTGTTTTTT
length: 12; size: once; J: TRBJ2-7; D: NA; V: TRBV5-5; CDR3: CASSLASSEQYF; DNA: TGTGCCAGCAGCTTGGCTTCTAGCGAACAGTACTTC
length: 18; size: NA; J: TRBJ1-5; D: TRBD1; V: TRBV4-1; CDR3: CASSQAGTGEGSNQPQHF; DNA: TGCGCCAGCAGCCAAGCCGGGACAGGGGAAGGGTCCAATCAGCCCCAGCATTTT
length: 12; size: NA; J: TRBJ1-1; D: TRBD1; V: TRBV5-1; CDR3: CASSVTGEVAFF; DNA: TGCGCCAGCAGCGTGACAGGGGAGGTGGCTTTCTTT
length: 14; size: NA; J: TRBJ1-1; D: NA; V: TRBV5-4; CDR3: CASSLSQGLTEAFF; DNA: TGTGCCAGCAGCTTGAGCCAGGGGCTGACTGAAGCTTTCTTT
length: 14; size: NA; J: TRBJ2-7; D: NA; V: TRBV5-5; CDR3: CASSSPGAVGEQYF; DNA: TGTGCCAGCAGCAGCCCAGGGGCAGTCGGCGAGCAGTACTTC
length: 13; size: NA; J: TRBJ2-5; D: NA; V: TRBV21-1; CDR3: CASSPGGRETQYF; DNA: TGTGCCAGCAGCCCGGGGGGGCGAGAGACCCAGTACTTC
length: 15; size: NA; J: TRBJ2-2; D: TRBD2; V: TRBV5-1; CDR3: CASSFVGGTTGELFF; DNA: TGCGCCAGCAGCTTTGTGGGGGGGACCACCGGGGAGCTGTTTTTT
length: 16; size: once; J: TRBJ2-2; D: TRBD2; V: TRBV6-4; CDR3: CASRRLAGFNTGELFF; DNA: TGTGCCAGCAGAAGACTAGCGGGGTTTAACACCGGGGAGCTGTTTTTT
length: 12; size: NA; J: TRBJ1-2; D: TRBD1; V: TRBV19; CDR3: CATQGDRIGYTF; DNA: TGTGCCACCCAAGGGGACAGGATTGGCTACACCTTC
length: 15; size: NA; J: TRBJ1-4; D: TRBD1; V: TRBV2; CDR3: CASSEIGQGREKLFF; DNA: TGTGCCAGCAGCGAGATTGGACAGGGGCGAGAAAAACTGTTTTTT
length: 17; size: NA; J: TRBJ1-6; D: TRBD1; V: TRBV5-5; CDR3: CASSYRDRGLDNSPLHF; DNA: TGTGCCAGCAGTTACCGGGACAGGGGGCTGGACAATTCACCCCTCCACTTT
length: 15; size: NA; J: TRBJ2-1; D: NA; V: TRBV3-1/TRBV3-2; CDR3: CASSQDQGLWNEQFF; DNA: TGTGCCAGCAGCCAAGATCAGGGGCTATGGAATGAGCAGTTCTTC
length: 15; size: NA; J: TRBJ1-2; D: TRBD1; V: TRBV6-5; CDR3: CASSSSTGARYGYTF; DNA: TGTGCCAGCAGTTCCTCGACAGGGGCCCGTTATGGCTACACCTTC
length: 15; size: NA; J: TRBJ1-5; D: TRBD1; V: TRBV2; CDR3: CASRPGQAAGQPQHF; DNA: TGTGCCAGCAGGCCCGGACAGGCGGCGGGTCAGCCCCAGCATTTT
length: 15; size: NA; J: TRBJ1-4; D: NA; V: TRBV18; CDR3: CASSSTGTLAEKLFF; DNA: TGTGCCAGCTCATCAACGGGTACGCTAGCGGAAAAACTGTTTTTT
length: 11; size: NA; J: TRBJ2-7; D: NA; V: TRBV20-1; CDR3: CSASSAYEQYF; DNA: TGCAGTGCTAGTAGCGCCTACGAGCAGTACTTC
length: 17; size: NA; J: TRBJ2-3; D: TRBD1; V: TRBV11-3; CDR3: CASSLGRGQGLADTQYF; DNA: TGTGCCAGCAGCTTAGGCCGTGGACAGGGCTTGGCAGATACGCAGTATTTT
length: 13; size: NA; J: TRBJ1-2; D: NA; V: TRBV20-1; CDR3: CSASDTGTKGYTF; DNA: TGCAGTGCTAGTGACACTGGGACAAAAGGCTACACCTTC
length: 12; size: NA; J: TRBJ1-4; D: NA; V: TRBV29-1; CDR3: CSVGPGGEKLFF; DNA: TGCAGCGTAGGTCCCGGGGGTGAAAAACTGTTTTTT
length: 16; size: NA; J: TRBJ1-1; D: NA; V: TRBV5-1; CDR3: CASSRAKGRMDTEAFF; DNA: TGCGCCAGCAGCAGGGCGAAGGGGCGCATGGACACTGAAGCTTTCTTT
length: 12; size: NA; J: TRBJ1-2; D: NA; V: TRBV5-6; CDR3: CASSLDSYGYTF; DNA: TGTGCCAGCAGCTTGGACAGCTATGGCTACACCTTC
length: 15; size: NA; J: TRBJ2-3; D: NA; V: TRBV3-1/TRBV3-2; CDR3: CASSPWGPGKDTQYF; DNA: TGTGCCAGCAGCCCTTGGGGGCCTGGCAAGGATACGCAGTATTTT
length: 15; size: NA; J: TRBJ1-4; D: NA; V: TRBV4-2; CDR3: CASSPGHATNEKLFF; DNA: TGTGCCAGCAGCCCAGGACACGCAACTAATGAAAAACTGTTTTTT
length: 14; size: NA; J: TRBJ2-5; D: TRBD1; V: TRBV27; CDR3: CASRTDRARETQYF; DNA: TGTGCCAGCAGAACGGACAGGGCGAGGGAGACCCAGTACTTC
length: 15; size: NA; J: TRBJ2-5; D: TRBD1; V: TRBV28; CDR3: CASSPTQGLGETQYF; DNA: TGTGCCAGCAGTCCTACACAGGGGCTCGGAGAGACCCAGTACTTC
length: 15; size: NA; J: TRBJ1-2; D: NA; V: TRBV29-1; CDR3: CSVEARSEKLYGYTF; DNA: TGCAGCGTTGAAGCTCGCAGCGAAAAGCTCTATGGCTACACCTTC
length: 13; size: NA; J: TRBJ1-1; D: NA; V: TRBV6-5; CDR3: CASSYSGGTEAFF; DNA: TGTGCCAGCAGTTACTCGGGAGGTACTGAAGCTTTCTTT
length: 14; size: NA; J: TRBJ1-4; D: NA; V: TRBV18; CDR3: CASSPTTTNEKLFF; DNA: TGTGCCAGCTCACCGACAACAACTAATGAAAAACTGTTTTTT
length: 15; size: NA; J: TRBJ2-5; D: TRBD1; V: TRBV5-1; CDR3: CASSLAPGGLETQYF; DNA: TGCGCCAGCAGCTTGGCCCCAGGGGGCTTGGAGACCCAGTACTTC
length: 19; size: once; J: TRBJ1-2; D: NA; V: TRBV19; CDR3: CASSIATGALTRTNYGYTF; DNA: TGTGCCAGTAGTATAGCGACAGGTGCCCTGACCCGGACTAACTATGGCTACACCTTC